The TCR beta chain under discussion was sequenced for a study of blood T cells in healthy people across ages. A second PCR of roughly 7 to 11 cycles used a sample-barcoded 5' primer and a J-beta primer mix. TCRdb ran MiXCR on the 5' RACE reads and lists one entry per CDR3 protein. The sample gives some 1,500,000 distinct CDR3 sequences, approximately 43% of which show up once; under 5% is in the top ten. CDR1 and CDR2 (germline): SGHRS, YFSETQ. Trimming removed 5 bases from V and 2 bases from J, with 19 bases in between. The CDR3 extends over 16 amino acids. This clonotype was counted at least ten times.

The source of this sequence is a woman aged 18-35 years in good health. V is TRBV5-1 and J is TRBJ2-5; D may match TRBD1 or TRBD2 (5 bases each). Sequenced input: blood. The CDR3 bases are TGCGCCAGCAGTCCAAACCCCACCGGGACGCAAGAGACCCAGTACTTC. Protein sequence: CASSPNPTGTQETQYF.